These 18 T cell receptor beta chains were sequenced from one sample in a study of CXCR3-negative and CXCR3-positive naive CD8 T cells. Their antigen targets remain unknown. Study-level points and caveats: Against CXCR3-negative naive cells, CXCR3-positive naive cells showed more hydrophobic TRB CDR3s.

UMI-labeled TRB cDNA libraries were prepared by 5' RACE. With the 5' RACE reads reprocessed, TCRdb shows one record per CDR3 protein and no DNA. The sample features 85,000 to 90,000 distinct CDR3 sequences, with 0.8% to 0.85% in its top ten. The sample taken for sequencing was naive CXCR3+ CD8+ T cells from blood. Regarding subset: CD45RO-CCR7+CD27+CD95- naive CD8+ T cells expressing CXCR3 (TNR3+). These receptors were obtained from a human donor in good health. Some clones in this sample may be carry-over from other donors' samples.

The chain couples TRBV19 to TRBJ2-2; the D call from TCRdb, TRBD1, cannot be confirmed without DNA. This CDR3 is 16 amino acids long. Looked up from germline, CDR1 is LNHDA and CDR2 is SQIVND (reference sequence). CDR3 sequence reads: CASTDRGRVDTGELFF.

The rearrangement uses TRBV10-3 and TRBJ1-5. CDR3 length equals 17 residues. Germline values: CDR1 ENHRY, CDR2 SYGVKD. This chain's CDR3 is CAISESWRFAENQPQHF.

V gene TRBV11-3 combines with J gene TRBJ2-1; absent DNA, TCRdb's TRBD1 call cannot be checked. This CDR3 contains 16 residues. The germline V gene has CDR1 SGHNT and CDR2 YENEEA. The CDR3 region is CASSPRRDRANNEQFF.

The gene calls are TRBV10-3 and TRBJ2-5; TCRdb's D call, TRBD2, is unchecked because there is no DNA. CDR1 ENHRY and CDR2 SYGVKD come from the germline V gene. This CDR3 region has 16 residues. CDR3 protein: CAISESGNGLKETQYF.

The V call is TRBV29-1, the J call TRBJ2-1; TCRdb designates TRBD2, a call that cannot be tested without DNA. Germline loops: CDR1 SQVTM, CDR2 ANQGSEA. The CDR3 contains 12 residues. The CDR3 loop reads CSVETRVDEQFF.

The rearrangement links TRBV28 to TRBJ2-1; without DNA, the TCRdb call of TRBD2 cannot be checked. The CDR3 covers 16 residues. Germline V gene data show CDR1 as MDHEN and CDR2 as SYDVKM. The CDR3 spells CASSSRLEYDYNEQFF.

The gene calls are TRBV28 and TRBJ2-2. The CDR3 extends over 14 amino acids. In germline, CDR1 is MDHEN, CDR2 SYDVKM. Here the CDR3 reads CASSPTSSAGELFF.

This chain connects TRBV7-9 to TRBJ2-1; the D call of TRBD1 rests on TCRdb alone, since no DNA is present to check it. Germline assignment: CDR1 SEHNR and CDR2 FQNEAQ (reference sequence). This CDR3 comprises 15 residues. The CDR3 reads CASSPPQQGANEQFF.

This rearrangement joins TRBV4-2 to TRBJ2-1; TCRdb proposes TRBD2, but this gene call is untestable without DNA. The CDR3 has 16 residues. Germline CDR1 LGHNA, CDR2 YNFKEQ. The CDR3 protein is CASSQGLAGGQNEQFF.

The V and J genes are TRBV27 and TRBJ2-7; TCRdb's assignment of TRBD1 cannot be checked, as there is no DNA. The CDR3 has 17 residues. Per germline, CDR1 MNHEY and CDR2 SMNVEV (reference sequence). CDR3: CASSQGAPGQAPYEQYF.

The chain links TRBV15 to TRBJ1-2; TCRdb reports TRBD1, a call that lacks DNA to check it against. Germline lookup yields CDR1 LNHNV and CDR2 YYDKDF (reference sequence). The CDR3 contains 13 residues. CDR3 loop: CATSPQGNYGYTF.

The V call is TRBV3-1, the J call TRBJ1-4. This CDR3 is 16 amino acids long. Germline CDR1 reads LGHDT; CDR2 reads YNNKEL (reference sequence). CDR3 loop: CASSQEVGREVQKLFF.

This chain uses TRBV4-1 with TRBJ2-2; TCRdb's D call of TRBD1 is untestable without DNA. This CDR3 spans 16 amino acids. Germline V gene sequence: CDR1 MGHRA, CDR2 YSYEKL. The CDR3 reads CASSNSQDPNTGELFF.

The chain recombines TRBV2 with TRBJ2-7; the TCRdb D gene call, TRBD1, has no DNA to confirm it. CDR3 length: 15 amino acids. Germline CDR1 reads SNHLY; CDR2 reads FYNNEI. CDR3 sequence reads: CASIRTGATAYEQYF. Together with reference TRBV2 and TRBJ2-7, the CDR3 gives the full variable domain: EPEVTQTPSHQVTQMGQEVILRCVPISNHLYFYWYRQILGQKVEFLVSFYNNEISEKSEIFDDQFSVERPDGSNFTLKIRSTKLEDSAMYFCASIRTGATAYEQYFGPGTRLTVT.

V and J are TRBV28 and TRBJ2-7; TCRdb indicates TRBD1, and absent DNA this call remains unverified. The germline V gene encodes CDR1 MDHEN and CDR2 SYDVKM. The CDR3 extends over 13 amino acids. CDR3 residues: CASSLADSYEQYF. Using reference TRBV28 and TRBJ2-7 for the parts outside the CDR3, the full variable domain is DVKVTQSSRYLVKRTGEKVFLECVQDMDHENMFWYRQDPGLGLRLIYFSYDVKMKEKGDIPEGYSVSREKKERFSLILESASTNQTSMYLCASSLADSYEQYFGPGTRLTVT.

The J gene is TRBJ1-1, the V gene TRBV7-8; absent DNA, TCRdb's TRBD1 call cannot be checked. There are 14 residues in the CDR3. Germline values: CDR1 SGHVS, CDR2 FQNEAQ. CDR3 amino acids: CASSHTGAVAEAFF.

The V and J genes are TRBV5-5 and TRBJ2-1; the TRBD1 assignment by TCRdb is unverifiable without DNA. CDR3 length: 16 residues. Germline lookup yields CDR1 SGHKS and CDR2 YYEKEE (reference sequence). CDR3 in amino acids: CASSPGTGSSYNEQFF.

This sequence joins TRBV6-5 and TRBJ2-7. This CDR3 spans 14 amino acids. Germline V lookup: CDR1 MNHEY, CDR2 SVGAGI. CDR3 residues: CASSSLDRSYEQYF.